These T cell receptor beta chains were read from a single sample in a study of T cell changes during pregnancy in multiple sclerosis. Assay used: immunoSEQ multiplex PCR; TCRdb lists only in-frame clones, some missing. The sample contains 39,000 or so clones, 80% to 95% of which appear only once. Specimen: CD4+ T cells from peripheral blood mononuclear cells, collected after pregnancy. The receptors originated from a female donor in good health, enrolled as a control in a pregnancy study. CDR3s include the opening cysteine and the closing phenylalanine or tryptophan. The D gene is left open where the match is weak. Size tells how often a clone was seen (once, few, many) or the class of an expanded clone, and some rows leave it out.

TRBJ1-1	-	once	TRBV7-9	TGTGCCAGCAGCTTAGATGGGCAGCTGGCTTTCTTT	CASSLDGQLAFF
TRBJ2-5	-	-	TRBV6-1	TGTGCCAGCACCCTAGTCCCTGGGGAGACCCAGTACTTC	CASTLVPGETQYF
TRBJ1-4	-	-	TRBV2	TGTGCCAGCAAGGAGAGCGGAAAACTGTTTTTT	CASKESGKLFF
TRBJ1-2	-	-	TRBV5-1	TGCGCCAGCAGCCCAGGGAACAGGGATGGCTACACCTTC	CASSPGNRDGYTF
TRBJ1-2	TRBD1	-	TRBV5-1	TGCGCCAGCAGCTCGGGACAGGGGCCGGACTATGGCTACACCTTC	CASSSGQGPDYGYTF
TRBJ1-1	TRBD1	-	TRBV29-1	TGCAGCGTTACAGGGGGCACTGAAGCTTTCTTT	CSVTGGTEAFF
TRBJ2-7	-	-	TRBV5-6	TGTGCCAGCAGCTTGGGTCAGGGGAAGTCCTACGAGCAGTACTTC	CASSLGQGKSYEQYF
TRBJ2-6	TRBD1	-	TRBV27	TGTGCCAGCAGGAGCCGGACAGGACTCTCTGGGGCCAACGTCCTGACTTTC	CASRSRTGLSGANVLTF
TRBJ1-1	-	-	TRBV4-1	TGCGCCAGCAGTGTCCTGGGGGCCATGAACACTGAAGCTTTCTTT	CASSVLGAMNTEAFF
TRBJ2-1	-	-	TRBV14	TGTGCCAGCAGCCCCCCTAGCTACAATGAGCAGTTCTTC	CASSPPSYNEQFF
TRBJ1-2	-	-	TRBV9	TGTGCCAGCAGCGTAGGGGCCCTCGACAAAAACTATGGCTACACCTTC	CASSVGALDKNYGYTF
TRBJ2-1	TRBD2	-	TRBV14	TGTGCCAGCAGCCAAGATAGGGCTAGCGGGAGGCGTTACAATGAGCAGTTCTTC	CASSQDRASGRRYNEQFF
TRBJ2-3	TRBD2	-	TRBV9	TGTGCCAGCAGCGTAGCTGGGCTAGCGGGGGGGCCCCCAGATACGCAGTATTTT	CASSVAGLAGGPPDTQYF
TRBJ1-4	-	-	TRBV28	TGTGCCAGCAGTTTTGGAGCAACTAATGAAAAACTGTTTTTT	CASSFGATNEKLFF
TRBJ2-2	TRBD2	-	TRBV19	TGTGCCAGTAGTAGTAAGGGAGGGTACACCGGGGAGCTGTTTTTT	CASSSKGGYTGELFF
TRBJ2-4	-	once	TRBV11-3	TGTGCCAGCAGCCAGGGAGGCAAAAACATTCAGTACTTC	CASSQGGKNIQYF
TRBJ2-5	-	-	TRBV19	TGTGCCAGTAGTGGAGCCCACTCCGGGGGGACCCAGTACTTC	CASSGAHSGGTQYF
TRBJ2-7	-	-	TRBV9	TGTGCCAGCAGCGTAAGCGCCGCTAGTACCTACGAGCAGTACTTC	CASSVSAASTYEQYF
TRBJ2-3	-	once	TRBV6-4	TGTGCCAGCAGTGACTCTGGAACGGGTACGCAGTATTTT	CASSDSGTGTQYF
TRBJ2-1	-	-	TRBV6-5	TGTGCCAGCAGCTACGCCGGGAATGAGCAGTTCTTC	CASSYAGNEQFF
TRBJ2-3	-	-	TRBV6-4	TGTGCCAGCAGTGTTGGCGGGGGCCTCGACACAGATACGCAGTATTTT	CASSVGGGLDTDTQYF
TRBJ2-2	-	-	TRBV5-1	TGCGCCAGCAGCTCTGGACTCGGCCCAAACACCGGGGAGCTGTTTTTT	CASSSGLGPNTGELFF
TRBJ2-3	TRBD2	-	TRBV5-1	TGCGCCAGCAGCTTGGCCGGGCCTAGCGGGGGATACACAGATACGCAGTATTTT	CASSLAGPSGGYTDTQYF
TRBJ2-7	-	medium-sized	TRBV5-4	TGTGCCAGCAGCTTGCGGGGGATTTACGAGCAGTACTTC	CASSLRGIYEQYF
TRBJ1-4	-	once	TRBV19	TGTGCCAGTAGTGAACAACAGGGTGGGGGAAAACTGTTTTTT	CASSEQQGGGKLFF
TRBJ2-1	TRBD2	-	TRBV10-1	TGCGCCAGCAGTCCCGGGGGGGGGACGAGGAATGAGCAGTTCTTC	CASSPGGGTRNEQFF
TRBJ1-6	TRBD1	once	TRBV27	TGTGCCAGCAGTTTTGAGGGACAGGGGAATTCACCCCTCCACTTT	CASSFEGQGNSPLHF
TRBJ2-6	-	-	TRBV29-1	TGCAGCGTTCGGGTGGCTGGGGCCAACGTCCTGACTTTC	CSVRVAGANVLTF
TRBJ2-1	-	once	TRBV11-3	TGTGCCAGCAGCTTTAATCTACAGGGAAATGAGCAGTTCTTC	CASSFNLQGNEQFF
TRBJ1-1	-	-	TRBV19	TGTGCCAGTACCCCTCAGGGAACAGCTGGCACTGAAGCTTTCTTT	CASTPQGTAGTEAFF
TRBJ2-3	-	-	TRBV5-1	TGCGCCAGCAGCAGCGCTATAATCACTAGCACAGATACGCAGTATTTT	CASSSAIITSTDTQYF
TRBJ2-7	TRBD1	-	TRBV2	TGTGCCAGCAGCCGGGACAGGGGGTCCTACGAGCAGTACTTC	CASSRDRGSYEQYF